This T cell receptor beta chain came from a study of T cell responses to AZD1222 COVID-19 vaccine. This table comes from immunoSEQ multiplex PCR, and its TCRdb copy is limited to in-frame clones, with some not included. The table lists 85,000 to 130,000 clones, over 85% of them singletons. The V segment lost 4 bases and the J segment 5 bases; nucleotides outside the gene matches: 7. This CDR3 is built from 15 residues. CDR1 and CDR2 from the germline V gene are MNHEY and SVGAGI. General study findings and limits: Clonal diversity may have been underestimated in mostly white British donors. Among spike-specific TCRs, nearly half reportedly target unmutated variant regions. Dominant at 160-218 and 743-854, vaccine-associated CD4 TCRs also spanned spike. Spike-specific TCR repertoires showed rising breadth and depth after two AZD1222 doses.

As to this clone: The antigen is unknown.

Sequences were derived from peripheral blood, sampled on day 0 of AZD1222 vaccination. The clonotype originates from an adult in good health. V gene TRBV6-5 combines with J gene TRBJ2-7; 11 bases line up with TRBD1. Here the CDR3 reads CASSFNPGQGDEQYF. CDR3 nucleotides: TGTGCCAGCAGTTTTAATCCGGGACAGGGGGACGAGCAGTACTTC.